Following are 26 T cell receptor beta chains from one sample sequenced in a study of cytomegalovirus exposure and HLA in healthy donors (dated by TCRdb to about 2017). Libraries were made using the immunoSEQ multiplex PCR assay. A mixture of 60 forward primers for TCR Vbeta segments and 13 reverse primers for TCR Jbeta segments was used in the multiplex PCR. In TCRdb, the immuneACCESS table is reduced to in-frame sequences with V and J assigned. These tables do not hold every clone; where another copy was compared, an unresolved V gene accounts for under half, and the others remain unexplained. For this sample the table gives tens of thousands of clones, of which around 67% were detected only once. The ten largest clones capture 6.5% to 7.5% of the sample. Input material: PBMCs. Receptor source: a woman in her forties or fifties in good health and CMV-seropositive.

The V gene is TRBV23-1, the J gene TRBJ2-3; 7 bases map to TRBD1. TRBV23-1 is annotated as an ORF whose role is uncertain. The length of the CDR3 is 15 residues. Germline trimming cut 4 bases from V and 6 bases from J; bases unmatched to any gene: 10. CDR3 in amino acids: CASSPRRDRLDTQYF. The DNA for the CDR3 is TGCGCCAGCAGTCCCCGCCGGGACAGACTGGATACGCAGTATTTT.

The genes are TRBV11-3 and TRBJ2-5, with D possibly being TRBD1 (5 bases). The germline V gene encodes CDR1 SGHNT and CDR2 YENEEA. CDR3 length: 18 residues. The V and J ends lost 1 base and 5 bases respectively, with 23 bases between them. The CDR3 DNA follows: TGTGCCAGCAGCTTAGGAGCCTACATCAGGGATCAGGTTGAGACCCAGTACTTC. It encodes CASSLGAYIRDQVETQYF.

V usage is TRBV11-2 and J usage is TRBJ2-4, with D hard to call. V was cut by 6 bases and J by 2 bases, with 11 bases left in between. The germline gives CDR1 SGHAT, CDR2 FQNNGV. The length of the CDR3 is 14 residues. The CDR3 DNA follows: TGTGCCAGCAGACCAGGTGGAACCAAAAACATTCAGTACTTC. Translated: CASRPGGTKNIQYF.

The chain recombines TRBV4-1 with TRBJ2-2; D may be TRBD1 (5 bases). The CDR3 has 16 residues. V lost 3 bases and J lost 1, with 12 bases in between. Per the germline V gene, CDR1 is MGHRA and CDR2 is YSYEKL. The CDR3 nucleotides are TGCGCCAGCAGCCAGGCGGACACTGTGAACACCGGGGAGCTGTTTTTT. Protein sequence: CASSQADTVNTGELFF.

The chain employs TRBV2 and TRBJ2-5; D is possibly TRBD1 (6 bases). The CDR3 loop spans 13 amino acids. The germline CDR1 and CDR2 sequences are SNHLY and FYNNEI. The V and J ends lost 4 bases and 3 bases respectively, with 9 bases between them. The CDR3 DNA sequence: TGTGCCAGCAGTGTAAACAGGGAAGAGACCCAGTACTTC. Amino acids: CASSVNREETQYF.

There are a few counts of this clone. V and J are TRBV12-5 and TRBJ1-5; the match to TRBD1 covers 7 bases. Per the germline V gene, CDR1 is LGHNT and CDR2 is FRNRAP. CDR3 size: 18 residues. V gave up 0 bases and J gave up 0 bases; unmatched junction bases: 8. In DNA, the CDR3 is TGTGCTAGTGGTTTGGTCCTTGACAGGGCCGGTAGCAATCAGCCCCAGCATTTT. It codes for CASGLVLDRAGSNQPQHF.

The chain joins TRBV6-6 to TRBJ2-1, with 10 bases identical to TRBD1. The CDR3 consists of 15 residues. Germline CDR1 and CDR2: MNHNY and SVGAGI (reference sequence). Trimming at V came to 2 bases and at J to 7 bases, leaving 5 bases not matched to a gene. The CDR3: CASSYEGQGLNEQFF. CDR3 DNA: TGTGCCAGCAGTTACGAGGGACAGGGGTTAAATGAGCAGTTCTTC.

In regard to this clone: At one end, the junction sequence differs from germline, possibly due to a read error. The V call is TRBV9, the J call TRBJ2-3; 8 bases match TRBD2. The CDR3 totals 14 residues. CDR1 and CDR2 (germline): SGDLS, YYNGEE. The CDR3 sequence is CASSATLLADPSHF. The CDR3 bases are TGTGCCAGCAGCGCTACCCTACTAGCGGACCCTTCGCATTTT.

This clone was detected once. This chain links TRBV5-1 with TRBJ1-1, with D maybe TRBD1 (6 bases). This CDR3 is 14 amino acids long. V lost 2 bases and J lost 6, with 14 bases in between. Germline V gives CDR1 SGHRS, CDR2 YFSETQ. The CDR3 sequence: CASSFLQGGSEAFF. Here the CDR3 DNA reads TGCGCCAGCAGCTTCTTACAGGGTGGCTCTGAAGCTTTCTTT.

This clone occurred a few times. The rearrangement uses TRBV18 and TRBJ2-7; 11 bases are shared with TRBD2. CDR3 length: 14 amino acids. After removal of 3 bases from V and 6 bases from J, the junction contained 4 bases not matched to a gene. CDR1 is KGHSH, CDR2 LQKENI, per germline. Here the CDR3 reads CASSPSGGAGEQYV. DNA for the CDR3: TGTGCCAGCTCACCTAGCGGGGGGGCCGGCGAGCAGTACGTC.

Worth noting for this clone: One end of the junction fails to match germline, which may point to a read error. The chain uses TRBV7-9 and TRBJ1-1; 10 bases match TRBD1. CDR3 length equals 15 residues. Germline V gene sequence: CDR1 SEHNR, CDR2 FQNEAQ (reference sequence). The CDR3 region is CSSSLSGTGAGEAFF. CDR3 sequence (DNA): TGTTCCAGCAGCTTATCCGGGACAGGGGCTGGTGAAGCTTTCTTT.

The V gene is TRBV28, the J gene TRBJ2-1; 10 bases line up with TRBD2. Germline lookup yields CDR1 MDHEN and CDR2 SYDVKM. This CDR3 spans 14 amino acids. The J segment lost 6 bases and the V segment lost 2 bases, leaving 1 base of the junction unmatched. The CDR3 bases are TGTGCCAGCAGTTTAAGCGGGGGGGTCAATGAGCAGTTCTTC. Protein product: CASSLSGGVNEQFF. The whole variable domain, remainder taken from reference TRBV28 and TRBJ2-1, is DVKVTQSSRYLVKRTGEKVFLECVQDMDHENMFWYRQDPGLGLRLIYFSYDVKMKEKGDIPEGYSVSREKKERFSLILESASTNQTSMYLCASSLSGGVNEQFFGPGTRLTVL.

The V gene is TRBV11-2, the J gene TRBJ2-5; 8 positions match TRBD1. Trimming cost V 2 bases and J 2 bases; bases outside gene matches: 10. CDR3 length: 17 amino acids. From germline, CDR1 is SGHAT and CDR2 FQNNGV. The CDR3 nucleotides read TGTGCCAGCAGCTTAAGGGCCGGACAGGGAGAACAAGAGACCCAGTACTTC. Translated: CASSLRAGQGEQETQYF.

The sample holds a few counts of this clone. The same CDR3 can be traced to other DNA sequences in this sample. The genes are TRBV6-6 and TRBJ1-1; D is perhaps TRBD1 (5 bases). The germline V and J ends were trimmed by 2 bases and 1 base, with 11 bases remaining between them. The length of the CDR3 is 15 residues. Germline values: CDR1 MNHNY, CDR2 SVGAGI (reference sequence). In nucleotides, the CDR3 is TGTGCCAGCAGTTACCATCCCGGGGGGAACACTGAAGCTTTCTTT. This encodes CASSYHPGGNTEAFF.

The J gene is TRBJ1-2, the V gene TRBV2; D ambiguous. The CDR3 runs to 11 residues. The V end lost 2 bases, the J end lost 6 bases, and 4 bases lay between the germline ends. Looked up from germline, CDR1 is SNHLY and CDR2 is FYNNEI. The CDR3, as DNA: TGTGCCAGCAGTGAACGGGATGGCTACACCTTC. Its translation is CASSERDGYTF.

The chain recombines TRBV27 with TRBJ1-2, with D perhaps matching TRBD1 (6 bases). V was shortened by 6 bases and J by 7 bases, with 30 bases between the two germline ends. This CDR3 has 18 residues. The germline V gene has CDR1 MNHEY and CDR2 SMNVEV (reference sequence). DNA for the CDR3: TGTGCCAGCAGCCTTTCCACCTACAGGGAGGGGGACTTCGGTGGCTACACCTTC. It yields the protein CASSLSTYREGDFGGYTF.

This clone was counted only a few times. This sequence joins TRBV28 and TRBJ1-2; no reliable D call. This CDR3 is 11 amino acids long. Trimming shortened V by 4 bases and J by 8 bases, and 8 bases separated the two germline ends. Germline V gives CDR1 MDHEN, CDR2 SYDVKM. The CDR3: CASSYTWGYTF. The CDR3 DNA reads TGTGCCAGCAGTTACACATGGGGCTACACCTTC.

This chain connects TRBV10-3 to TRBJ2-2; 8 bases are a match to TRBD2. Looked up from germline, CDR1 is ENHRY and CDR2 is SYGVKD. The CDR3 has 12 residues. With V trimmed by 10 bases and J by 7 bases, 5 bases remained unmatched. The CDR3 sequence: CATEAGVGELFF. DNA of the CDR3: TGTGCCACGGAAGCGGGGGTCGGGGAGCTGTTTTTT.

The chain has TRBV14 and TRBJ1-2; TRBD1 agrees at 7 bases. The CDR3 loop spans 15 amino acids. The germline V gene has CDR1 SGHDN and CDR2 FVKESK. J was trimmed by 3 bases and V by 4 bases; bases with no gene match: 8. Written as DNA, the CDR3 is TGTGCCAGCAGCCTCGGACAGGAGAGGGACTATGGCTACACCTTC. As protein: CASSLGQERDYGYTF.

The chain joins TRBV28 to TRBJ2-1; perhaps TRBD1 as D (5 bases). The germline V gene encodes CDR1 MDHEN and CDR2 SYDVKM. V was pared by 5 bases and J by 3 bases, with 17 bases between. This CDR3 spans 16 amino acids. Here the CDR3 reads CASSKDSDSHYNEQFF. In nucleotides, the CDR3 is TGTGCCAGCAGTAAAGACTCCGACAGTCACTACAATGAGCAGTTCTTC.

CDR3 coding DNA: TGTGCCAGCAGCTTGGTTGTCGCAGTCAATCAGCCCCAGCATTTT. This codes for CASSLVVAVNQPQHF. The V gene is TRBV5-5, the J gene TRBJ1-5; D gene ambiguous. Germline V gene data show CDR1 as SGHKS and CDR2 as YYEKEE (reference sequence). V gave up 0 bases and J gave up 3 bases, with 10 bases separating them. The length of the CDR3 is 15 residues.

The chain has TRBV19 and TRBJ1-5, with D tentatively TRBD1 (6 bases). Trimming left V 1 base short and J 11 bases short, with 15 bases between. There are 14 residues in the CDR3. Germline CDR1 and CDR2: LNHDA and SQIVND (reference sequence). The CDR3 region has the DNA TGTGCCAGTAGTATAGGAGCTACAGGGTTGACCCAGCATTTT. This encodes CASSIGATGLTQHF.

The rearrangement uses TRBV7-8 and TRBJ1-2, with 8 bases fitting TRBD1. The J segment lost 5 bases and the V segment lost 5 bases, leaving 4 bases of the junction unmatched. This CDR3 comprises 13 residues. Germline V gives CDR1 SGHVS, CDR2 FQNEAQ. The CDR3 bases are TGTGCCAGCAGCGCCGGACAGGGTTATGGCTACACCTTC. Translating gives CASSAGQGYGYTF.

The chain links TRBV19 to TRBJ1-2; 7 bases are shared with TRBD1. This CDR3 comprises 16 residues. Germline CDR1 reads LNHDA; CDR2 reads SQIVND (reference sequence). V shed 1 base and J 7 bases; nucleotides not matched to a gene: 12. In nucleotides, the CDR3 is TGTGCCAGTAGTATAGCAGGTGGACAGGTTTATGTTGGCTACACCTTC. Amino acid sequence: CASSIAGGQVYVGYTF.

This clone was found a few times. The chain carries TRBV9 and TRBJ2-3, with 10 bases identical to TRBD2. CDR1 is SGDLS and CDR2 is YYNGEE in the germline V gene. There are 18 residues in the CDR3. V lost 0 bases and J lost 5; bases outside the gene matches: 12. The CDR3 spells CASSVASSGGREGDTQYF. In DNA form, the CDR3 reads TGTGCCAGCAGCGTAGCGAGTAGCGGGGGGCGAGAAGGAGATACGCAGTATTTT. Using reference TRBV9 and TRBJ2-3 for the parts outside the CDR3, the full variable domain is DSGVTQTPKHLITATGQRVTLRCSPRSGDLSVYWYQQSLDQGLQFLIQYYNGEERAKGNILERFSAQQFPDLHSELNLSSLELGDSALYFCASSVASSGGREGDTQYFGPGTRLTVL.

The chain uses TRBV4-2 and TRBJ2-1; 12 positions match TRBD2. This CDR3 is built from 16 residues. Germline CDR1 LGHNA, CDR2 YNFKEQ. The V and J ends lost 2 bases and 5 bases, in that order; junction bases with no gene match: 4. CDR3 sequence reads: CASSQQRLAGDNEQFF. For the CDR3, the DNA is TGTGCCAGCAGCCAACAACGACTAGCGGGGGACAATGAGCAGTTCTTC.